The 19 T cell receptor beta chains presented below share a single source sample, sequenced in a study of T cells in women clearing cervical HPV infection. The method was immunoSEQ multiplex PCR; TCRdb's version includes in-frame clones alone and lacks a portion of them. Its listing shows 15,000 to 20,000 clones. The specimen was blood buffy coat. Receptor source: a woman aged 18 to 75 with a cervical HPV16 infection that either progressed to CIN3+ or cleared (not recorded which).

As concerns this clone: The read falls 3 residues short of the CDR3 end, and the missing part is taken from the germline J gene. The chain joins TRBV19 to TRBJ1-2; TRBD1 might be the D (6 bases). This CDR3 is 17 amino acids long. The germline gives CDR1 LNHDA, CDR2 SQIVND (reference sequence). Partial CDR3 DNA: TGTGCCAGTAGTCTAAGGGGCGGGGGGGCCTTGTGGAATGAC. Amino acids: CASSLRGGGALWND. The CDR3 in full is CASSLRGGGALWNDYTF. Full variable domain (missing parts from reference TRBV19 and TRBJ1-2): DGGITQSPKYLFRKEGQNVTLSCEQNLNHDAMYWYRQDPGQGLRLIYYSQIVNDFQKGDIAEGYSVSREKKESFPLTVTSAQKNPTAFYLCASSLRGGGALWNDYTFGSGTRLTVV.

A note on this clone: The read stops 3 residues short of the end of the CDR3; the missing end is completed from the germline J gene. The genes are TRBV20-1 and TRBJ2-7; 10 nucleotides line up with TRBD1. Germline V lookup: CDR1 DFQATT, CDR2 SNEGSKA (reference sequence). V lost 6 bases to trimming and J lost 3 bases; unmatched junction nucleotides: 5. The CDR3 length is 13 residues. Here the CDR3 reads CSAQGQGGYEQYF. The CDR3 DNA, read in part, is TGCAGTGCCCAAGGACAGGGGGGCTACGAG.

Comment on this clone: Read data end 3 residues before the CDR3 end; the end is taken from the germline J gene. The genes are TRBV4-1 and TRBJ1-1, with 7 bases identical to TRBD1. This CDR3 has 16 residues. CDR1 is MGHRA, CDR2 YSYEKL, per germline. CDR3 protein: CASSQDRPGDRDHAFF. CDR3 bases read: TGCGCCAGCAGCCAAGACAGACCCGGAGACAGGGACCAT.

A remark on this clone: Read sequence stops 3 residues before the CDR3 end, and the germline J gene provides the missing end. The chain recombines TRBV18 with TRBJ2-4, with 7 bases aligning to TRBD1. Germline values: CDR1 KGHSH, CDR2 LQKENI. The CDR3 runs 15 residues. The covered CDR3 bases are TGTGCCAGCTCACCCGGAGGACAGGCTAACTATGGT. Its protein product is CASSPGGQANYG. Given in full, the CDR3 is CASSPGGQANYGQYF.

Regarding this clone: The CDR3 end lies 3 residues beyond the end of the read and is filled in from the germline J gene. This chain links TRBV27 with TRBJ2-6; D ambiguous. V was pared by 7 bases and J by 0 bases, with 13 bases between. The CDR3 loop spans 16 amino acids. Germline V CDR1 and CDR2: MNHEY, SMNVEV (reference sequence). The CDR3 bases that were read are TGTGCCAGCATCGACTTGTCCAGCTCTGGGGCCAACGTC. Protein: CASIDLSSSGANV. In full, the CDR3 reads CASIDLSSSGANVLTF.

Worth noting for this clone: Sequencing ends 3 residues short of the CDR3 end; the germline J gene provides the rest. J is TRBJ2-3 and V is TRBV6-2 or TRBV6-3, with 10 bases lining up with TRBD2. Germline values: CDR1 MNHEY, CDR2 SVGEGT. Losses at the gene ends were 7 bases for V and 5 bases for J; bases not matched to a gene: 9. CDR3 length equals 15 residues. The CDR3: CASKRPGLAKDTQYF. The sequenced part of the CDR3 DNA is TGTGCCAGCAAGAGACCGGGACTAGCGAAAGATACG.

CDR3 protein: CAFLRTGHNSPLHF. The DNA read from the CDR3 is TGTGCCTTCCTTAGGACAGGGCATAATTCACCC. This sequence joins TRBV30 and TRBJ1-6; 8 nucleotides agree with TRBD1. The observed sequence ends 3 residues before the CDR3 terminus, with the missing tail filled in from the germline J gene. CDR3 length: 14 residues. With 7 bases clipped from V and 5 bases from J, the junction kept 7 bases outside the gene matches. Germline loops: CDR1 GTSNPN, CDR2 SVGIG (reference sequence).

With regard to this clone: The read is 3 residues too short to cover the CDR3 end, so that end is filled in from the germline J gene. The chain recombines TRBV20-1 with TRBJ2-2, with no clear D. Germline CDR1 DFQATT, CDR2 SNEGSKA (reference sequence). The length of the CDR3 is 17 residues. The CDR3 bases that were read are TGCAGTGCTAGCTTCAGGCCCGAGTTATCGGTGGATGAAAAG. It codes for CSASFRPELSVDEK. The entire CDR3 is CSASFRPELSVDEKLFF.

A note on this clone: The CDR3 end falls 3 residues outside the read, so it is completed with the germline J gene. The chain uses TRBV30 and TRBJ1-4; 7 bases are a match to TRBD1. Per germline, CDR1 GTSNPN and CDR2 SVGIG (reference sequence). The ends lost 4 bases at V and 8 bases at J; junction bases unmatched: 4. The CDR3 totals 12 residues. CDR3 loop: CAWTRDREKLFF. Incomplete CDR3 DNA: TGTGCCTGGACGAGGGACAGAGAAAAA.

Notes on this clone: The read ends 3 residues before the CDR3 terminus; that terminus is restored from the germline J gene. This sequence joins TRBV2 and TRBJ2-7, with TRBD1 matching 8 bases. The CDR3 loop spans 17 amino acids. CDR1 and CDR2 (germline): SNHLY, FYNNEI. The J segment lost 5 bases and the V segment lost 6 bases, leaving 18 bases of the junction unmatched. The CDR3 DNA, read in part, is TGTGCCAGCAGCCAGGCGACAGGACAGGGATGGGGGCACGAG. Protein product: CASSQATGQGWGHE. The full CDR3 protein is CASSQATGQGWGHEQYF.

As concerns this clone: Read data end 3 residues before the CDR3 end; the end is taken from the germline J gene. The chain has TRBV7-6 and TRBJ1-2; D might be TRBD1 (5 bases). Trimming shortened V by 5 bases and J by 7 bases, and 17 bases separated the two germline ends. CDR1 is SGHVS, CDR2 FNYEAQ, per germline. The CDR3 runs 14 residues. The sequenced CDR3 bases are TGTGCCAGCAGCCCCCGAGGAGGGCAGGGTGGC. Its protein is CASSPRGGQGG. The entire CDR3 is CASSPRGGQGGYTF.

Measured by frequency, this clone is medium-sized. Read coverage stops 3 residues before the CDR3 terminus; the germline J gene supplies the remainder. This chain joins TRBV5-5 and TRBJ1-2; no firm D call. V was clipped by 4 bases and J by 3 bases, with 16 bases between them. CDR1 and CDR2 from the germline V gene are SGHKS and YYEKEE (reference sequence). CDR3 size: 15 residues. The CDR3 region is CASSPKSWLDYGYTF. The CDR3 DNA, read in part, is TGTGCCAGCAGCCCAAAATCCTGGCTAGACTATGGC.

Regarding this clone: The read is 3 residues too short to cover the CDR3 end, so that end is filled in from the germline J gene. The J gene is TRBJ2-1, the V gene TRBV19; tentatively, D is TRBD1 (6 bases). Germline V gives CDR1 LNHDA, CDR2 SQIVND (reference sequence). The CDR3 has 15 amino acids. V lost 7 bases and J lost 8, with 21 bases in between. CDR3 bases read: TGTGCCAGTACCGACGGGCAAGCAGGGGTACATGAG. Its protein is CASTDGQAGVHE. The full CDR3 protein is CASTDGQAGVHEQFF. The full variable domain, completed using reference TRBV19 and TRBJ2-1, is DGGITQSPKYLFRKEGQNVTLSCEQNLNHDAMYWYRQDPGQGLRLIYYSQIVNDFQKGDIAEGYSVSREKKESFPLTVTSAQKNPTAFYLCASTDGQAGVHEQFFGPGTRLTVL.

Worth noting for this clone: The sequence runs out 3 residues before the end of the CDR3; the remainder is reconstructed from the germline J gene. This chain uses TRBV29-1 with TRBJ1-5, with a weak D call TRBD1 (6 bases). This CDR3 has 14 residues. Trimming stripped 7 bases from V and 0 bases from J, with 13 bases between. Germline V gene data show CDR1 as SQVTM and CDR2 as ANQGSEA. The CDR3 spells CSARTDNSNQPQHF. The CDR3 bases that were read are TGCAGCGCCAGGACAGATAATAGCAATCAGCCC.

For this clone: The DNA ends 3 residues before the CDR3 does, and the rest of the CDR3 is filled in from the germline J gene. The chain couples TRBV30 to TRBJ1-6, with 11 positions matching TRBD1. The germline V gene encodes CDR1 GTSNPN and CDR2 SVGIG (reference sequence). The junction had 2 bases not matched to a gene; V was cut back by 3 bases and J by 7 bases. CDR3 length: 14 amino acids. CDR3 amino acids: CAWRGQGANSPLHF. Partial CDR3 DNA: TGTGCCTGGAGAGGACAGGGGGCGAATTCACCC.

To note about this clone: The read is 3 residues too short to cover the CDR3 end, so that end is filled in from the germline J gene. The chain uses TRBV6-2 or TRBV6-3 and TRBJ2-5; 7 positions match TRBD2. The junction had 7 bases not matched to a gene; V was cut back by 5 bases and J by 7 bases. There are 13 residues in the CDR3. Germline lookup yields CDR1 MNHEY and CDR2 SVGEGT. CDR3 DNA, as far as it was read: TGTGCCAGCAGTACCGGGGGGTTTGTGACC. Translation: CASSTGGFVT. The whole CDR3 protein is CASSTGGFVTQYF.

For this clone: The missing CDR3 end, 3 residues past where the read stops, is filled in from the germline J gene. The chain employs TRBV20-1 and TRBJ1-2, with D maybe TRBD1 (5 bases). The V gene lost 4 bases and the J gene lost 0 bases, with 12 bases spanning the gap. Germline V gives CDR1 DFQATT, CDR2 SNEGSKA (reference sequence). The CDR3 has 14 residues. The CDR3 spells CSAIAGIANYGYTF. Incomplete CDR3 DNA: TGCAGTGCTATTGCAGGGATAGCTAACTATGGC.

Of note for this clone: The missing CDR3 end, 3 residues past where the read stops, is filled in from the germline J gene. J is TRBJ2-1 and V is TRBV27; a weak D match, TRBD1 (6 bases). Germline CDR1 reads MNHEY; CDR2 reads SMNVEV (reference sequence). The V end lost 3 bases, the J end lost 6 bases, and 12 bases lay between the germline ends. The CDR3 runs to 14 residues. The CDR3: CASSFRGQINEQFF. The DNA read from the CDR3 is TGTGCCAGCAGTTTTAGAGGACAGATCAATGAG.

With regard to this clone: Read coverage stops 3 residues before the CDR3 terminus; the germline J gene supplies the remainder. The chain employs TRBV19 and TRBJ2-7, with 10 bases identical to TRBD1. The CDR3 spans 13 residues. Germline CDR1 LNHDA, CDR2 SQIVND (reference sequence). Trimming cost V 10 bases and J 6 bases; bases outside gene matches: 9. The sequenced part of the CDR3 DNA is TGTGCCACTAGGGGACAGGGGATTGGCGAG. The encoded protein is CATRGQGIGE. The CDR3, in full, reads CATRGQGIGEQYF.